A single sample gave rise to the 28 T cell receptor beta chains below, sequenced in a study of PD-1 blockade in classical Hodgkin lymphoma. The data were produced by immunoSEQ multiplex PCR, yet TCRdb's version contains in-frame clones alone and is incomplete. The sample has roughly 20,000 clones; about 68% are singletons. Time point: cycle 4 day 1 (C4D1), after five to seven weeks of nivolumab. Every patient relapsed after autologous stem cell transplantation, and brentuximab vedotin exposure varied. This material consisted of peripheral blood mononuclear cells (PBMCs), taken before the fourth cycle of nivolumab. Receptors were obtained from a human donor with classical Hodgkin lymphoma.

This clone was counted a few times. The chain carries TRBV6-1 and TRBJ1-1, with unresolved D. The CDR3 spans 13 residues. The V gene lost 1 base and the J gene lost 6 bases, with 9 bases spanning the gap. CDR1 is MNHNS and CDR2 is SASEGT in the germline V gene. CDR3 DNA sequence: TGTGCCAGCAGTGAAGGAATCGATGCTGAAGCTTTCTTT. This encodes CASSEGIDAEAFF.

This sequence joins TRBV7-8 and TRBJ2-1; D gene uncertain. V lost 5 bases and J 2 bases, leaving 7 bases between the germline ends. The germline V gene encodes CDR1 SGHVS and CDR2 FQNEAQ. This CDR3 contains 13 residues. The CDR3 DNA sequence: TGTGCCAGCAGCCCAGAAGCCTACAATGAGCAGTTCTTC. Translating it yields CASSPEAYNEQFF. Variable domain in full (rest from reference TRBV7-8 and TRBJ2-1): GAGVSQSPRYKVAKRGQDVALRCDPISGHVSLFWYQQALGQGPEFLTYFQNEAQLDKSGLPSDRFFAERPEGSVSTLKIQRTQQEDSAVYLCASSPEAYNEQFFGPGTRLTVL.

CDR3 in amino acids: CASRLRQGPSYF. In DNA form, the CDR3 reads TGTGCCAGCAGGCTCCGACAGGGCCCCTCGTACTTC. The rearrangement joins TRBV6-5 to TRBJ2-7; 7 bases align to TRBD1. V gave up 6 bases and J gave up 12 bases; unmatched junction bases: 11. This CDR3 region has 12 residues. Germline V CDR1 and CDR2: MNHEY, SVGAGI.

This sequence joins TRBV7-9 and TRBJ2-3, with D perhaps matching TRBD1 (5 bases). The V end was cut by 0 bases, the J end by 0 bases, with 10 bases between. This CDR3 region has 16 residues. Germline V gene lookup returns CDR1 SEHNR and CDR2 FQNEAQ (reference sequence). The CDR3 nucleotides are TGTGCCAGCAGCTTAGCTTCAGGGCTTAGCACAGATACGCAGTATTTT. As protein: CASSLASGLSTDTQYF. The variable domain in full, completed from reference TRBV7-9 and TRBJ2-3, reads DTGVSQNPRHKITKRGQNVTFRCDPISEHNRLYWYRQTLGQGPEFLTYFQNEAQLEKSRLLSDRFSAERPKGSFSTLEIQRTEQGDSAMYLCASSLASGLSTDTQYFGPGTRLTVL.

The chain employs TRBV6-7 and TRBJ2-7; 7 bases line up with TRBD1. TRBV6-7 is flagged as an ORF with uncertain function. The trim removed 5 bases at V and 10 bases at J, leaving 20 bases unmatched. CDR3 length: 16 amino acids. CDR3 protein: CASSNGTGTVQVEQYF. CDR3 DNA sequence: TGTGCCAGCAGTAACGGAACCGGGACAGTTCAAGTTGAACAGTACTTC.

This clone was observed a single time. This sequence joins TRBV5-1 and TRBJ2-5; D might be TRBD1 (5 bases). The CDR3 contains 15 residues. Deletions cut 3 bases from V and 1 base from J, with 13 bases between. The germline V gene has CDR1 SGHRS and CDR2 YFSETQ. The CDR3 DNA sequence: TGCGCCAGCAGCTCGGGCTCAGGGATCCAAGAGACCCAGTACTTC. Translated, it gives CASSSGSGIQETQYF. The full variable domain, completed using reference TRBV5-1 and TRBJ2-5, is KAGVTQTPRYLIKTRGQQVTLSCSPISGHRSVSWYQQTPGQGLQFLFEYFSETQRNKGNFPGRFSGRQFSNSRSEMNVSTLELGDSALYLCASSSGSGIQETQYFGPGTRLLVL.

This sequence joins TRBV5-1 and TRBJ2-1; the match to TRBD2 covers 7 bases. V shed 1 base and J 0 bases; nucleotides not matched to a gene: 4. CDR3 length equals 16 residues. Germline V gene data show CDR1 as SGHRS and CDR2 as YFSETQ. CDR3 protein: CASSLTSASSYNEQFF. DNA for the CDR3: TGCGCCAGCAGCTTGACTAGCGCTAGCTCCTACAATGAGCAGTTCTTC.

The chain employs TRBV5-1 and TRBJ2-3; D unclear. Germline V gene lookup returns CDR1 SGHRS and CDR2 YFSETQ. V gave up 0 bases and J gave up 6 bases, with 2 bases separating them. CDR3 length: 11 amino acids. This chain's CDR3 is CASSLVDTQYF. For the CDR3, the DNA is TGCGCCAGCAGCTTGGTCGATACGCAGTATTTT.

This rearrangement joins TRBV18 to TRBJ1-1; D not resolved. This CDR3 spans 12 amino acids. CDR1 and CDR2 (germline): KGHSH, LQKENI. V dropped 1 base and J dropped 6 bases, with 6 bases sitting between them. In DNA, the CDR3 is TGTGCCAGCTCACCACGATTCGCTGAAGCTTTCTTT. It encodes CASSPRFAEAFF.

The chain links TRBV5-1 to TRBJ2-1; 8 positions match TRBD2. With 4 bases clipped from V and 0 bases from J, the junction kept 3 bases outside the gene matches. In germline, CDR1 is SGHRS, CDR2 YFSETQ. The CDR3 spans 15 residues. CDR3 sequence: CASSPTSGSYNEQFF. CDR3 sequence (DNA): TGCGCCAGCAGCCCAACTAGCGGCTCCTACAATGAGCAGTTCTTC.

The J gene is TRBJ2-3, the V gene TRBV11-2, with 10 bases fitting TRBD1. Germline trimming cut 0 bases from V and 4 bases from J; bases unmatched to any gene: 4. This CDR3 is built from 16 residues. Germline V lookup: CDR1 SGHAT, CDR2 FQNNGV. DNA for the CDR3: TGTGCCAGCAGCTTAGAGGTCGGGACAGGGGCAGATACGCAGTATTTT. It specifies CASSLEVGTGADTQYF.

The chain uses TRBV6-6 and TRBJ2-3; D possibly corresponds to TRBD1 (5 bases). CDR1 is MNHNY and CDR2 is SVGAGI in the germline V gene (reference sequence). CDR3 length equals 14 residues. Trimming removed 1 base from V and 2 bases from J, with 7 bases in between. The CDR3 coding sequence is TGTGCCAGCAGTTACTGGGGCTACACAGATACGCAGTATTTT. Residues: CASSYWGYTDTQYF.

This chain connects TRBV27 to TRBJ2-7, with 7 bases that match TRBD1. The CDR3 is 16 residues long. From germline, CDR1 is MNHEY and CDR2 SMNVEV (reference sequence). Trimming at V came to 8 bases and at J to 2 bases, leaving 15 bases not matched to a gene. CDR3 sequence reads: CASPSKKTGTTYEQYF. Here the CDR3 DNA reads TGTGCCAGCCCATCAAAAAAGACAGGGACCACCTACGAGCAGTACTTC.

This clone was observed a single time. The genes are TRBV14 and TRBJ2-3; a possible D gene is TRBD1 (6 bases). The germline V gene encodes CDR1 SGHDN and CDR2 FVKESK. The CDR3 runs to 15 residues. V was clipped by 3 bases and J by 6 bases, with 16 bases between them. CDR3 residues: CASSQTRQASDTQYF. The DNA for the CDR3 is TGTGCCAGCAGCCAGACCAGACAGGCCTCGGATACGCAGTATTTT. Looking up the rest from reference TRBV14 and TRBJ2-3 gives the full variable domain: EAGVTQFPSHSVIEKGQTVTLRCDPISGHDNLYWYRRVMGKEIKFLLHFVKESKQDESGMPNNRFLAERTGGTYSTLKVQPAELEDSGVYFCASSQTRQASDTQYFGPGTRLTVL.

The chain joins TRBV29-1 to TRBJ2-3; D remains unclear. V was clipped by 4 bases and J by 2 bases, with 10 bases between them. CDR3 length: 13 residues. CDR1 and CDR2 from the germline V gene are SQVTM and ANQGSEA. CDR3 nucleotides: TGCAGCGTTGTAGGGCGGAACACAGATACGCAGTATTTT. As protein: CSVVGRNTDTQYF.

The chain couples TRBV5-1 to TRBJ2-7; 7 nucleotides match TRBD2. The ends lost 4 bases at V and 1 base at J; junction bases unmatched: 11. The germline CDR1 and CDR2 sequences are SGHRS and YFSETQ. The CDR3 contains 16 residues. CDR3 sequence: CASSLGAGVESYEQYF. The CDR3 DNA is TGCGCCAGCAGCCTCGGGGCGGGGGTCGAATCCTACGAGCAGTACTTC.

The V gene is TRBV4-1, the J gene TRBJ1-6; no clear D gene. Germline V gene data show CDR1 as MGHRA and CDR2 as YSYEKL. This CDR3 has 17 residues. V lost 1 base and J lost 0, with 10 bases in between. The CDR3 region is CASSQGTASSYNSPLHF. The CDR3 DNA is TGCGCCAGCAGCCAAGGAACGGCGAGCTCCTATAATTCACCCCTCCACTTT.

The genes are TRBV7-9 and TRBJ2-7; a possible D gene is TRBD2 (7 bases). V gave up 4 bases and J gave up 5 bases, with 18 bases separating them. Germline V CDR1 and CDR2: SEHNR, FQNEAQ (reference sequence). This CDR3 is 15 amino acids long. This CDR3 is CASSSETGRVDEQYF. CDR3 coding DNA: TGTGCCAGCAGCTCAGAAACAGGGAGGGTCGACGAGCAGTACTTC.

This clone was recorded once. The chain uses TRBV29-1 and TRBJ2-5; D ambiguous. Per the germline V gene, CDR1 is SQVTM and CDR2 is ANQGSEA. The CDR3 covers 11 residues. V was cut by 6 bases and J by 3 bases, with 8 bases left in between. CDR3 in amino acids: CSVRREETQYF. The CDR3, as DNA: TGCAGCGTCCGCCGGGAAGAGACCCAGTACTTC.

This chain links TRBV7-6 with TRBJ2-7; a weak D match, TRBD2 (5 bases). The germline V gene encodes CDR1 SGHVS and CDR2 FNYEAQ. Between the trimmed V and J ends, which lost 4 bases and 0 bases, there was a span of 16 bases. CDR3 length equals 16 residues. The CDR3 region is CASSSIPGKSSYEQYF. CDR3 DNA: TGTGCCAGCAGCTCCATCCCCGGGAAGAGCTCCTACGAGCAGTACTTC.

The rearrangement uses TRBV18 and TRBJ2-5; perhaps TRBD2 as D (6 bases). The germline CDR1 and CDR2 sequences are KGHSH and LQKENI. This CDR3 is 11 amino acids long. The CDR3: CVSVEGETQYF. The CDR3, as DNA: TGTGTGTCTGTGGAGGGAGAGACCCAGTACTTC.

The V and J genes are TRBV7-8 and TRBJ2-7, with 8 bases matching TRBD2. Losses at the gene ends were 5 bases for V and 4 bases for J; bases not matched to a gene: 7. The CDR3 sequence is 14 residues long. Germline V gene sequence: CDR1 SGHVS, CDR2 FQNEAQ. CDR3 coding DNA: TGTGCCAGCAGCAATGGACTAGCATTATACGAGCAGTACTTC. Its translation: CASSNGLALYEQYF.

This clone was detected only a few times. This chain joins TRBV29-1 and TRBJ2-1; D remains ambiguous. Trimming stripped 4 bases from V and 5 bases from J, with 3 bases between. Germline CDR1 SQVTM, CDR2 ANQGSEA. The CDR3 has 10 residues. CDR3 amino acids: CSVGNNEQFF. Written as DNA, the CDR3 is TGCAGCGTTGGGAACAATGAGCAGTTCTTC.

The V and J genes are TRBV7-5 and TRBJ2-7; the table's TRBD2 call for D was not verified on the DNA. TRBV7-5 is a listed pseudogene. The length of the CDR3 is 18 residues. The CDR3 sequence: CARSFRSPQSGIRGEQYF. The CDR3 DNA reads as TGTGCCAGAAGCTTCCGAAGTCCACAAAGCGGGATTCGTGGCGAGCAGTACTTC.

This chain uses TRBV6-1 with TRBJ1-2, with a weak D call TRBD1 (5 bases). V was trimmed by 6 bases and J by 8 bases, leaving 19 bases between them. Germline V CDR1 and CDR2: MNHNS, SASEGT. CDR3 length equals 14 residues. The CDR3 loop reads CASRTTAREVGYTF. CDR3 sequence (DNA): TGTGCCAGCAGAACGACCGCCAGGGAGGTAGGCTACACCTTC.

This rearrangement joins TRBV10-1 to TRBJ2-1, with D unresolved. V lost 3 bases and J lost 0, with 12 bases in between. This CDR3 spans 16 amino acids. The germline CDR1 and CDR2 sequences are WNHNN and SYGVQD (reference sequence). CDR3 loop: CASSDSQTSSYNEQFF. DNA for the CDR3: TGCGCCAGCAGTGATTCACAGACGAGCTCCTACAATGAGCAGTTCTTC.

The V call is TRBV29-1, the J call TRBJ2-5; tentative D call: TRBD1 (6 bases). Germline CDR1 reads SQVTM; CDR2 reads ANQGSEA. The germline V and J ends were trimmed by 2 bases and 3 bases, with 19 bases remaining between them. The CDR3 is 16 residues long. CDR3 in amino acids: CSVERGLLIVEETQYF. The CDR3 region has the DNA TGCAGCGTTGAAAGGGGGTTACTAATCGTCGAAGAGACCCAGTACTTC.

This sequence joins TRBV19 and TRBJ2-7; TRBD2 aligns across 9 bases. CDR1 and CDR2 (germline): LNHDA, SQIVND (reference sequence). The J segment lost 3 bases and the V segment lost 1 base, leaving 28 bases of the junction unmatched. The CDR3 spans 23 residues. The CDR3 DNA follows: TGTGCCAGTAGTATAGCAACGCTAGCGGGAACGAAAAAACTAGACCGTTTCATCTACGAGCAGTACTTC. Translated: CASSIATLAGTKKLDRFIYEQYF. Together with reference TRBV19 and TRBJ2-7, the CDR3 gives the full variable domain: DGGITQSPKYLFRKEGQNVTLSCEQNLNHDAMYWYRQDPGQGLRLIYYSQIVNDFQKGDIAEGYSVSREKKESFPLTVTSAQKNPTAFYLCASSIATLAGTKKLDRFIYEQYFGPGTRLTVT.